This T cell receptor beta chain was found in a study of cytomegalovirus exposure and HLA in healthy donors (dated by TCRdb to the late 2010s). In the study overall: The 670 or so repertoires of the first cohort and the roughly 110 validation repertoires were produced on the same platform, according to a later analysis. High-throughput TCR immunosequencing, statistical association of individual TCRs with disease status, and machine learning were combined to predict cytomegalovirus infection status. The study was designed to test whether signatures of past pathogen exposure could be identified by cataloging public T cell receptors. Besides the first cohort of roughly 640 subjects, a separate validation cohort made up of roughly 120 different subjects was used.

According to the germline V gene (reference sequence), CDR1 reads SEHNR and CDR2 reads FQNEAQ. From cysteine to phenylalanine, the CDR3 is 16 amino acids long. Only the CDR3 region is kept as DNA, spanning 48 bases read in frame from base 1. V was cut back by 3 bases and J by 3 bases, leaving a gap of 15 bases between them. Overall results and qualifications from the work: In a later analysis, TCRs clustered in the first cohort were found to also tend to co-occur in the approximately 120 validation repertoires, with about 94% of cluster scores above 0. In vitro tests confirmed that a few of the cytomegalovirus-associated TCR beta chains recognize cytomegalovirus antigens. All 120 or so repertoires were used to score co-occurrence in the validation cohort in a later analysis, because that analysis had no HLA typing for the cohort. It was suggested by the authors that the approach could potentially be generalized to other disease states and immunological phenotypes. A total of 164 TCR beta chains were listed by the study as associated with cytomegalovirus. The classifier was reported to diagnose cytomegalovirus status with high specificity and sensitivity in both the original cohort and the validation cohort. While some public TCRs were present in many individuals, most TCR sequences turned up only very rarely across donors.

Library prep was done by the immunoSEQ multiplex PCR assay. The source study handled its data this way. A statistical classification framework was built for diagnosing cytomegalovirus status from the catalog of TCR beta chain sequences. What TCRdb holds here is the immuneACCESS table cut down to in-frame rearrangements. Part of the clones is not present; checked against another copy, under half of the missing clones reflect an unresolved V gene, and the others are unexplained. The V and J calls and clone size are taken from that table; D and trimming were inferred from the DNA. Counted in this sample were about 82,000 clones; just under 95% of them appeared once. The ten biggest clones cover approximately 0.67% of the sample. Donors formed part of the validation cohort, which comprised over a hundred subjects and was distinct from the first cohort of several hundred subjects. A note on this clone: Its antigen is currently not known. Base qualities are not at hand, and no much larger clone is one base apart.

Recombination linked TRBV7-9 to TRBJ2-1; TRBD2 is possibly the D segment (6 matching bases). This clonotype was sampled from a man between 18 and 35 years old in good health and CMV-seronegative. Input material: PBMCs. The CDR3 protein is CASSFNRRAVYNEQFF. The base sequence is TGTGCCAGCAGCTTTAATCGGAGGGCGGTCTACAATGAGCAGTTCTTC.